A single sample gave rise to the 27 T cell receptor beta chains below, sequenced in a study of Graves' ophthalmopathy and Graves' hyperthyroidism. Transcripts of RNA were the source for amplifying TCR beta CDR3 regions. HTBI primers were employed in first-round RT-PCR, then a second-round multiplex PCR followed. TCRdb recomputed calls from the multiplex PCR reads with MiXCR, one row per CDR3 protein. The sample lists 210,000 or so distinct CDR3 sequences; around 28% were seen once. The sample was peripheral blood. These receptors were taken from a man in his fifties or sixties with Graves' ophthalmopathy.

The chain employs TRBV4-1 and TRBJ2-5; perhaps D is TRBD1 or TRBD2 (5 bases each). V was trimmed by 4 bases and J by 5 bases, leaving 14 bases between them. The CDR3 loop spans 14 amino acids. In germline, CDR1 is MGHRA, CDR2 YSYEKL. CDR3 sequence (DNA): TGCGCCAGCAGCCTCGGGACCTTTGGGGAGACCCAGTACTTC. Protein sequence: CASSLGTFGETQYF.

This clonotype was detected ten times or more. This chain links TRBV3-1 with TRBJ2-5; 12 bases map to TRBD2. Germline assignment: CDR1 LGHDT and CDR2 YNNKEL (reference sequence). This CDR3 spans 15 amino acids. Trimming removed 4 bases from V and 5 bases from J; junction bases left unmatched: 5. The CDR3 region is CASSPTSGRMETQYF. DNA of the CDR3: TGTGCCAGCAGCCCAACTAGCGGGAGGATGGAGACCCAGTACTTC.

This clonotype was picked up many times. The V and J genes are TRBV6-2 or TRBV6-3 and TRBJ2-7; D remains unclear. The CDR3 totals 12 residues. Trimming took 5 bases from V and 6 from J, leaving 11 bases between them. CDR1 is MNHEY, CDR2 SVGEGT, per germline. The CDR3 loop reads CASSDPTGEQYF. DNA for the CDR3: TGTGCCAGCAGTGACCCAACCGGCGAGCAGTACTTC.

This clonotype has a count of ten or more. The chain carries TRBV28 and TRBJ2-7; no firm D call. Germline V gene sequence: CDR1 MDHEN, CDR2 SYDVKM. Trimming took off 7 bases at V and 0 bases at J, with 13 bases between the two ends. The CDR3 has 14 residues. In nucleotides, the CDR3 is TGTGCCAGCAATCTTATGGGGAACTCCTACGAGCAGTACTTC. Its protein product is CASNLMGNSYEQYF.

This sequence joins TRBV6-5 and TRBJ2-5; D might be TRBD1 or TRBD2, each matching 5 bases. The CDR3 extends over 14 amino acids. The V gene's germline CDR1 is MNHEY and CDR2 SVGAGI. Trimming stripped 0 bases from V and 1 base from J, with 6 bases between. CDR3 sequence (DNA): TGTGCCAGCAGTTACTCGGGGGTCCAAGAGACCCAGTACTTC. Its translation: CASSYSGVQETQYF.

J is TRBJ1-5 and V is TRBV6-2 or TRBV6-3; unclear D gene. Trimming stripped 6 bases from V and 2 bases from J, with 11 bases between. Germline CDR1 reads MNHEY; CDR2 reads SVGEGT. The CDR3 extends over 14 amino acids. CDR3 sequence: CASSYPYGNQPQHF. In DNA form, the CDR3 reads TGTGCCAGCAGCTACCCGTACGGCAATCAGCCCCAGCATTTT.

In its sample, this clonotype was seen many times. The gene calls are TRBV7-2 and TRBJ2-5; perhaps TRBD2 as D (6 bases). CDR1 is SGHTA, CDR2 FQGNSA, per germline. V shed 4 bases and J shed 2 bases, with 17 bases lying between them. The CDR3 is 16 residues long. CDR3: CASSSTGPGVQETQYF. Written as DNA, the CDR3 is TGTGCCAGCAGCTCCACCGGGCCGGGGGTGCAAGAGACCCAGTACTTC.

This clonotype was detected many times. The chain carries TRBV6-1 and TRBJ2-5, with 12 nucleotides matching TRBD2. With 2 bases clipped from V and 10 bases from J, the junction kept 17 bases outside the gene matches. The germline CDR1 and CDR2 sequences are MNHNS and SASEGT. The CDR3 is made up of 18 amino acids. The CDR3 here is CASSEFQLAGGLRGHQYF. CDR3 DNA: TGTGCCAGCAGTGAATTCCAACTAGCGGGAGGCCTCCGTGGACACCAGTACTTC.

This clonotype was observed many times. This sequence joins TRBV11-2 and TRBJ2-2, with 10 bases matching TRBD2. Germline V lookup: CDR1 SGHAT, CDR2 FQNNGV. With V trimmed by 5 bases and J by 7 bases, 10 bases remained unmatched. This CDR3 comprises 16 residues. CDR3 nucleotide sequence: TGTGCCAGCAGCCCCTGGAGCGGGAGGGCCGGCGGGGAGCTGTTTTTT. It translates to CASSPWSGRAGGELFF.

This clonotype has just a few counts. The chain has TRBV11-2 and TRBJ2-7; 8 bases align to TRBD2. Trimming took 2 bases from V and 2 from J; bases not matched to a gene: 8. From germline, CDR1 is SGHAT and CDR2 FQNNGV. CDR3 length equals 16 residues. The CDR3 region is CASSLLITSGTYEQYF. CDR3 nucleotides: TGTGCCAGCAGCTTACTGATTACTAGCGGCACCTACGAGCAGTACTTC. Full variable domain (rest looked up from reference TRBV11-2 and TRBJ2-7): EAGVAQSPRYKIIEKRQSVAFWCNPISGHATLYWYQQILGQGPKLLIQFQNNGVVDDSQLPKDRFSAERLKGVDSTLKIQPAKLEDSAVYLCASSLLITSGTYEQYFGPGTRLTVT.

The chain employs TRBV20-1 and TRBJ1-1; tentative D call: TRBD1 (5 bases). The CDR3 has 15 residues. Trimming cost V 5 bases and J 1 base, with 17 bases left between them. Per germline, CDR1 DFQATT and CDR2 SNEGSKA (reference sequence). The CDR3 loop reads CSAYVVGLRNTEAFF. The CDR3 region has the DNA TGCAGTGCTTACGTCGTGGGGCTCAGGAACACTGAAGCTTTCTTT.

This clonotype was counted ten times or more. V is TRBV10-3 and J is TRBJ2-5; D is possibly TRBD2 (6 bases). There are 13 residues in the CDR3. V lost 4 bases, J lost 5 bases, and 11 bases lay in between. CDR1 and CDR2 (germline): ENHRY, SYGVKD. The CDR3, as DNA: TGTGCCATCAGTGGAAGCGGGCCCGAGACCCAGTACTTC. This sequence encodes CAISGSGPETQYF.

The chain links TRBV12-3 or TRBV12-4 to TRBJ2-7; the match to TRBD1 covers 7 bases. This CDR3 comprises 14 residues. After removal of 5 bases from V and 2 bases from J, the junction contained 6 bases not matched to a gene. CDR3 in DNA: TGTGCCAGCAGTACAGGACAGGCGACCTACGAGCAGTACTTC. This gives the protein CASSTGQATYEQYF.

This clonotype was observed at least ten times. V is TRBV19 and J is TRBJ2-7; tentatively, D is TRBD2 (6 bases). This CDR3 region has 13 residues. V was cut by 6 bases and J by 5 bases, with 14 bases left in between. In germline, CDR1 is LNHDA, CDR2 SQIVND (reference sequence). CDR3 region: CASSPLAEHEQYF. CDR3 nucleotide sequence: TGTGCCAGTAGCCCACTAGCCGAGCACGAGCAGTACTTC. Full variable domain (missing parts from reference TRBV19 and TRBJ2-7): DGGITQSPKYLFRKEGQNVTLSCEQNLNHDAMYWYRQDPGQGLRLIYYSQIVNDFQKGDIAEGYSVSREKKESFPLTVTSAQKNPTAFYLCASSPLAEHEQYFGPGTRLTVT.

This clonotype has at least ten counts. This chain joins TRBV13 and TRBJ2-7; 14 bases fit TRBD2. Germline V gene lookup returns CDR1 PRHDT and CDR2 FYEKMQ (reference sequence). This CDR3 has 17 residues. After removal of 3 bases from V and 5 bases from J, the junction contained 9 bases not matched to a gene. The CDR3 spells CASSFTGTSGRSNEQYF. CDR3 DNA sequence: TGTGCCAGCAGCTTCACCGGGACTAGCGGGAGAAGCAACGAGCAGTACTTC.

Many counts were recorded for this clonotype. The chain is built from TRBV10-3 and TRBJ2-5, with TRBD1 matching over 7 bases. Germline CDR1 ENHRY, CDR2 SYGVKD. CDR3 size: 16 residues. V gave up 3 bases and J gave up 1 base; unmatched junction bases: 8. CDR3 sequence (DNA): TGTGCCATCAGTGAAGTGGGTAGACAGGGCCAAGAGACCCAGTACTTC. It translates to CAISEVGRQGQETQYF.

This clonotype has a count of ten or more. This sequence joins TRBV7-9 and TRBJ2-7, with D perhaps matching TRBD1 (6 bases). CDR3 length: 14 residues. The V and J ends lost 5 bases and 4 bases respectively, with 15 bases between them. Germline CDR1 is SEHNR and CDR2 is FQNEAQ (reference sequence). Here the CDR3 reads CASSPPGAQYEQYF. CDR3 DNA: TGTGCCAGCAGCCCCCCAGGGGCCCAATACGAGCAGTACTTC.

This clonotype was detected many times. V is TRBV7-6 and J is TRBJ2-7, with D possibly TRBD1 on 6 matching bases. CDR3 size: 15 residues. Per the germline V gene, CDR1 is SGHVS and CDR2 is FNYEAQ. V shed 5 bases and J shed 2 bases, with 16 bases lying between them. CDR3 coding DNA: TGTGCCAGCAGCCCAGGGGCCAGGGGTCCCTACGAGCAGTACTTC. Its translation: CASSPGARGPYEQYF.

This clonotype was seen repeatedly, ten times or more. The rearrangement uses TRBV7-2 and TRBJ2-5, with TRBD2 matching over 9 bases. The ends lost 1 base at V and 5 bases at J; junction bases unmatched: 2. The CDR3 length is 14 residues. Germline lookup yields CDR1 SGHTA and CDR2 FQGNSA. DNA of the CDR3: TGTGCCAGCAGCTTAGGCGGGAGGGGGGAGACCCAGTACTTC. As protein: CASSLGGRGETQYF.

This clonotype appeared many times. The chain has TRBV20-1 and TRBJ2-3; D ambiguous. The CDR3 covers 14 residues. Germline V CDR1 and CDR2: DFQATT, SNEGSKA (reference sequence). V lost 5 bases and J lost 0, with 12 bases in between. CDR3 sequence reads: CSAPTHSSTDTQYF. The DNA of the CDR3 is TGCAGTGCTCCAACCCACTCAAGCACAGATACGCAGTATTTT.

The rearrangement joins TRBV7-8 to TRBJ2-7; possible D gene TRBD2, 5 bases. Trimming left V 8 bases short and J 2 bases short, with 13 bases between. This CDR3 is built from 13 residues. In germline, CDR1 is SGHVS, CDR2 FQNEAQ. The chain's CDR3 is CASHGSGTYEQYF. CDR3 nucleotides: TGTGCCAGCCACGGGTCCGGGACCTACGAGCAGTACTTC.

The genes are TRBV6-1 and TRBJ1-5; D is unclear. The V end lost 7 bases, the J end lost 2 bases, and 12 bases lay between the germline ends. Per germline, CDR1 MNHNS and CDR2 SASEGT. The CDR3 consists of 14 residues. The CDR3 reads CASTTAGGNQPQHF. DNA of the CDR3: TGTGCCAGCACGACCGCCGGTGGCAATCAGCCCCAGCATTTT.

This clonotype was counted at least ten times. The V and J genes are TRBV29-1 and TRBJ2-5; 9 positions agree with TRBD2. The CDR3 loop spans 13 amino acids. Germline V gene sequence: CDR1 SQVTM, CDR2 ANQGSEA. V shed 7 bases, J shed 2 bases, and the junction held 5 bases outside the gene matches. Here the CDR3 DNA reads TGCAGCGCGCGGCTAGCGGGACAAGAGACCCAGTACTTC. It translates to CSARLAGQETQYF.

In its sample, this clonotype was seen many times. This rearrangement joins TRBV25-1 to TRBJ2-7, with 9 bases lining up with TRBD1. CDR3 length equals 13 residues. V lost 8 bases, J lost 2 bases, and 4 bases stayed unmatched. CDR1 MGHDK and CDR2 SYGVNS come from the germline V gene. CDR3 sequence: CASRDRATYEQYF. CDR3 nucleotide sequence: TGTGCCAGCCGGGACAGGGCCACCTACGAGCAGTACTTC.

This clonotype has a count of ten or more. This CDR3 is CASSAEPGTSYEQYF. The CDR3 coding sequence is TGTGCCAGCAGCGCGGAGCCCGGGACTAGCTACGAGCAGTACTTC. This chain connects TRBV9 to TRBJ2-7; 8 bases line up with TRBD2. The CDR3 is 15 residues long. Germline CDR1 and CDR2: SGDLS and YYNGEE. Unmatched junction bases numbered 8, after V lost 3 bases and J lost 3 bases.

This clonotype came up many times. The chain is built from TRBV12-3 or TRBV12-4 and TRBJ2-7, with 7 nucleotides matching TRBD2. Unmatched junction bases numbered 5, after V lost 5 bases and J lost 4 bases. There are 13 residues in the CDR3. The CDR3 DNA reads as TGTGCCAGCAGTCTTACTAGCGTGTACGAGCAGTACTTC. Protein product: CASSLTSVYEQYF.

This clonotype was counted ten times or more. The chain employs TRBV15 and TRBJ2-3; D unresolved. CDR3 length: 14 residues. CDR1 is LNHNV and CDR2 is YYDKDF in the germline V gene (reference sequence). V shed 3 bases and J shed 2 bases, with 9 bases lying between them. The CDR3 here is CATSRDPPTDTQYF. The DNA for the CDR3 is TGTGCCACCAGCAGGGACCCACCCACAGATACGCAGTATTTT.